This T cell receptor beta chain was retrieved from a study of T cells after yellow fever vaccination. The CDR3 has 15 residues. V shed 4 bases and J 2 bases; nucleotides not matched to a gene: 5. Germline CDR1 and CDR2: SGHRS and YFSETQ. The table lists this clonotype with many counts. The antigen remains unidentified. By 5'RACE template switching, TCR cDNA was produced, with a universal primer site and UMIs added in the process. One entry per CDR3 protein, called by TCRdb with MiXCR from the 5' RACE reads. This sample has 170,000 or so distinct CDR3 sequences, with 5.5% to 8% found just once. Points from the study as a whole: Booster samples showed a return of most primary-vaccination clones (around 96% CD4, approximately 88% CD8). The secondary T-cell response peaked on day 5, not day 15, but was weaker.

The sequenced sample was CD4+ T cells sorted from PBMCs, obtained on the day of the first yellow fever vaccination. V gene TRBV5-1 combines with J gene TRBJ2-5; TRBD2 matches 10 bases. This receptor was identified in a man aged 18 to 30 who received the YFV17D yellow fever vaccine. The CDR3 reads CASSEGTSVQETQYF. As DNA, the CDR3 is TGCGCCAGCAGCGAAGGGACTAGCGTTCAAGAGACCCAGTACTTC.